This T cell receptor (beta chain) was retrieved from a study of T cell responses to AZD1222 COVID-19 vaccine. Profiled with immunoSEQ multiplex PCR; TCRdb holds only in-frame clones, not every one. The top ten hold approximately 1.5% of the sample, which has 130,000 to 150,000 clones, roughly nine tenths seen once. Regarding the study as a whole: Researchers report vaccine-associated CD4 TCRs spanning spike, with dominance at 160-218 and 743-854. The donors showed a predominance of white British ancestry and of females, with possible underestimation of clonal diversity.

On this clone: Antigen: not known.

The CDR3 has 14 residues. Germline values: CDR1 LNHNV, CDR2 YYDKDF (reference sequence). With 8 bases removed from V and 4 bases from J, the gap between germline ends came to 17 bases. The V gene is TRBV15, the J gene TRBJ2-5; tentatively, D is TRBD2 (5 bases). This clonotype was sampled from an adult in good health. The input for sequencing was peripheral blood, taken on day 0 of AZD1222 vaccination. CDR3 in amino acids: CATDPGAEGETQYF. The DNA for the CDR3 is TGTGCCACCGACCCGGGCGCCGAGGGAGAGACCCAGTACTTC. Full variable domain (missing parts from reference TRBV15 and TRBJ2-5): DAMVIQNPRYQVTQFGKPVTLSCSQTLNHNVMYWYQQKSSQAPKLLFHYYDKDFNNEADTPDNFQSRRPNTSFCFLDIRSPGLGDTAMYLCATDPGAEGETQYFGPGTRLLVL.